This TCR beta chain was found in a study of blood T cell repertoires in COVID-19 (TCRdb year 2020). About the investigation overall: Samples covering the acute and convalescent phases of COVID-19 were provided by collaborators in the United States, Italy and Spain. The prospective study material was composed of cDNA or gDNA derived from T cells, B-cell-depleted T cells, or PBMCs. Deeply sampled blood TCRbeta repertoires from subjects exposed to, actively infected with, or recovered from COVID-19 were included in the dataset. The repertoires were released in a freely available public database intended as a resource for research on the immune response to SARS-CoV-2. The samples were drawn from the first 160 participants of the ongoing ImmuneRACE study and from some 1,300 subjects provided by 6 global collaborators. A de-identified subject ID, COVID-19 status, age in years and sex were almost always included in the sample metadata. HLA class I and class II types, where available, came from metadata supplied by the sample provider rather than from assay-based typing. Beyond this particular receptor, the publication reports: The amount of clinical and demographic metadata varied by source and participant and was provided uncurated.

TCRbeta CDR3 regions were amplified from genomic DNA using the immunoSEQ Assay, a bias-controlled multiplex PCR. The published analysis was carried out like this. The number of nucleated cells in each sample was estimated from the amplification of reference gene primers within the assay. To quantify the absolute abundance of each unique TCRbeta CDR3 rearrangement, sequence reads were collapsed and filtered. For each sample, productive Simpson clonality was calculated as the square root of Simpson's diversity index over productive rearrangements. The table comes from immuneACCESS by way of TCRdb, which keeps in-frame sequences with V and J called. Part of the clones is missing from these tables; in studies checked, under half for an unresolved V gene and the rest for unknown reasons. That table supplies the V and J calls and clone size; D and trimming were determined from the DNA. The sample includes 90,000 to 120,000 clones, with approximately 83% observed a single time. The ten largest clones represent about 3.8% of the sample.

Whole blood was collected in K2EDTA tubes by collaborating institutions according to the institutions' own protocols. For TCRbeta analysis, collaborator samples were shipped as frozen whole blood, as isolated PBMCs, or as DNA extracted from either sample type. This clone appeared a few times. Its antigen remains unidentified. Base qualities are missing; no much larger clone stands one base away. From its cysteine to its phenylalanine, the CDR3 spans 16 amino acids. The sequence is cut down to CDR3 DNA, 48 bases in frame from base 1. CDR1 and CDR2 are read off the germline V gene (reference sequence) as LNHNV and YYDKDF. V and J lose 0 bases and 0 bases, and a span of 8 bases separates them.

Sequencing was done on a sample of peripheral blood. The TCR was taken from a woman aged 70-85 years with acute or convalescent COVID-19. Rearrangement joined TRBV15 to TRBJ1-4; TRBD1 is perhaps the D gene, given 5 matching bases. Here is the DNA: TGTGCCACCAGCAGAGATAAGACAGCAACTAATGAAAAACTGTTTTTT. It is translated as CATSRDKTATNEKLFF.